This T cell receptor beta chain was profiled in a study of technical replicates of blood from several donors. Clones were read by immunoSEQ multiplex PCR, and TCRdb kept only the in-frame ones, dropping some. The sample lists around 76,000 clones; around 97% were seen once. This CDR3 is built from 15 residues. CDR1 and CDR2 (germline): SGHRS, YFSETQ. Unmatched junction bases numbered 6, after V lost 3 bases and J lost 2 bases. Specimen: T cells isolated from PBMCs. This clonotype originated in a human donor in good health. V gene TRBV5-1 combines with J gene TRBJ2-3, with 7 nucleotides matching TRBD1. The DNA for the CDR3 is TGCGCCAGCAGCTCCCTTGGACAGGACACAGATACGCAGTATTTT. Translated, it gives CASSSLGQDTDTQYF.